This T cell receptor (beta chain) stems from a study of cytomegalovirus exposure and HLA in healthy donors. Broader study findings: Later analysis identified a missense DCLRE1C variant that was linked to TCR beta V- and J-gene trimming.

The V segment lost 4 bases and the J segment 6 bases; nucleotides outside the gene matches: 11. Germline lookup yields CDR1 SGHDT and CDR2 YYEEEE. This CDR3 has 17 amino acids. PCR primers comprised 60 Vbeta and 13 Jbeta primers. Produced via immunoSEQ multiplex PCR; TCRdb's table is partial and in-frame only. The sample includes 60,000 to 70,000 clones, 60% to 80% of them seen just once. This clone has more than one count but fewer than ten. What it binds is not known. Sequencing was performed on PBMCs. The source of this sequence is a man between 60 and 70 years old in good health and CMV-seropositive. The chain couples TRBV5-6 to TRBJ2-7; the match to TRBD2 covers 15 bases. CDR3 region: CASSRRGLAGGKSEQYF. The CDR3 nucleotides read TGTGCCAGCAGCCGACGGGGACTAGCGGGAGGTAAAAGCGAGCAGTACTTC.